These T cell receptor beta chains were read from a single sample in a study of response to subunit inactivated influenza vaccine. Using its own MiXCR run on the RT-PCR reads, TCRdb lists one record per CDR3 protein. This table has roughly 710,000 distinct CDR3 sequences, 11% to 15% appearing once. Sequences were derived from PBMCs from blood, sampled 14 to 15 days before vaccination. Receptors were obtained from a man aged 45-65 years who received an inactivated influenza vaccine. The CDR3 runs from the conserved cysteine through the conserved F or W. Fields, in order: D gene, V gene, clone size, J gene, CDR3 DNA, CDR3 protein. A D gene is named only where the DNA matches it firmly. Only some rows state a clone size, as once, few, many or a class for expanded clones.

d_call: .; v_call: TRBV11-2; clone_size: few; j_call: TRBJ2-7; cdr3_nt: TGTGCCAGCAGCAGAACGGGACCAAACTACGAGCAGTACTTC; cdr3_aa: CASSRTGPNYEQYF
d_call: .; v_call: TRBV7-2; clone_size: .; j_call: TRBJ2-1; cdr3_nt: TGTGCCAGCAGCTTAGCGTCCTTGGGGGGAGCGGTCTACAATGAGCAGTTCTTC; cdr3_aa: CASSLASLGGAVYNEQFF
d_call: .; v_call: TRBV4-2; clone_size: .; j_call: TRBJ2-2; cdr3_nt: TGTGCCAGCAGCCAACAAGGACAGTCTAACCGCGGGGAGCTGTTTTTT; cdr3_aa: CASSQQGQSNRGELFF
d_call: .; v_call: TRBV15; clone_size: .; j_call: TRBJ1-5; cdr3_nt: TGTGCCACCAGCAGTTTTGATGGTGGCAATCAGCCCCAGCATTTT; cdr3_aa: CATSSFDGGNQPQHF
d_call: .; v_call: TRBV28; clone_size: many; j_call: TRBJ1-2; cdr3_nt: TGTGCCAGCAGGGGACGGGGGGCGTCCTATGGCTACACCTTC; cdr3_aa: CASRGRGASYGYTF
d_call: TRBD1; v_call: TRBV6-1; clone_size: many; j_call: TRBJ2-5; cdr3_nt: TGTGCCAGCAGCCAATACAGGGGCCAAGAGACCCAGTACTTC; cdr3_aa: CASSQYRGQETQYF
d_call: .; v_call: TRBV7-9; clone_size: .; j_call: TRBJ1-1; cdr3_nt: TGTGCCAGCAGCTTAGGAATGTCACGAGACAACACTGAAGCTTTCTTT; cdr3_aa: CASSLGMSRDNTEAFF
d_call: TRBD2; v_call: TRBV5-7; clone_size: .; j_call: TRBJ2-3; cdr3_nt: TGTGCCAGCAGCCGGTCGCTAGCGGGGTACACAGATACGCAGTATTTT; cdr3_aa: CASSRSLAGYTDTQYF
d_call: .; v_call: TRBV20-1; clone_size: few; j_call: TRBJ2-1; cdr3_nt: TGCAGTGCCAGCGGGACAGCTTACAATGAGCAGTTCTTC; cdr3_aa: CSASGTAYNEQFF
d_call: TRBD2; v_call: TRBV10-3; clone_size: few; j_call: TRBJ2-7; cdr3_nt: TGTGCCATCAGTGGACGTCAAAGTCTAGCGGGAGAGGTTTACGAGCAGTACTTC; cdr3_aa: CAISGRQSLAGEVYEQYF
d_call: TRBD2; v_call: TRBV6-1; clone_size: many; j_call: TRBJ2-3; cdr3_nt: TGTGCCAGCACTGGCGGGGGGGCGGAGGATACGCAGTATTTT; cdr3_aa: CASTGGGAEDTQYF
d_call: TRBD1; v_call: TRBV9; clone_size: .; j_call: TRBJ2-3; cdr3_nt: TGTGCCAGCAGCGAGGGCCCCGGACAGGGGTACACAGATACGCAGTATTTT; cdr3_aa: CASSEGPGQGYTDTQYF
d_call: .; v_call: TRBV7-2; clone_size: .; j_call: TRBJ2-5; cdr3_nt: TGTGCCAGCAGCTTATTCGACGGGGGTGAGACCCAGTACTTC; cdr3_aa: CASSLFDGGETQYF
d_call: .; v_call: TRBV7-9; clone_size: .; j_call: TRBJ2-3; cdr3_nt: TGTGCCAGCAGCCCCATAGAGTGGGGGGGGCGAGATACGCAGTATTTT; cdr3_aa: CASSPIEWGGRDTQYF
d_call: TRBD2; v_call: TRBV20-1; clone_size: few; j_call: TRBJ2-7; cdr3_nt: TGCAGTGCTCCGAGGGGGCTAGCGGGAGGGTACGAGCAGTACTTC; cdr3_aa: CSAPRGLAGGYEQYF
d_call: TRBD1; v_call: TRBV11-2; clone_size: .; j_call: TRBJ2-5; cdr3_nt: TGTGCCAGCAGTCTGGGGACAGGGATCCCCCAAGAGACCCAGTACTTC; cdr3_aa: CASSLGTGIPQETQYF
d_call: .; v_call: TRBV14; clone_size: few; j_call: TRBJ2-7; cdr3_nt: TGTGCCAGCAGCCCTTCGGACAGCCTTCTTGGGGACTTC; cdr3_aa: CASSPSDSLLGDF
d_call: .; v_call: TRBV12-3/TRBV12-4; clone_size: few; j_call: TRBJ2-5; cdr3_nt: TGTGCCAGCGGGTTACATCTAGGGGGGACGGGGGAGACCCAGTACTTC; cdr3_aa: CASGLHLGGTGETQYF
d_call: TRBD1; v_call: TRBV6-2/TRBV6-3; clone_size: .; j_call: TRBJ2-1; cdr3_nt: TGTGCCAGCAGTTACTCTGGCTTTGGACAGGGGGCAAGGGAGCAGTTCTTC; cdr3_aa: CASSYSGFGQGAREQFF
d_call: .; v_call: TRBV5-4; clone_size: few; j_call: TRBJ2-1; cdr3_nt: TGTGCCAGCAGCTTGGACCAGGGGATATACAATGAGCAGTTCTTC; cdr3_aa: CASSLDQGIYNEQFF
d_call: .; v_call: TRBV6-2/TRBV6-3; clone_size: few; j_call: TRBJ1-1; cdr3_nt: TGTGCCAGCAGTTACCCCGAAGGGACCACTGAAGCTTTCTTT; cdr3_aa: CASSYPEGTTEAFF
d_call: .; v_call: TRBV20-1; clone_size: .; j_call: TRBJ2-1; cdr3_nt: TGCAGTGCTAGAGAGGACGGATGGAGCTCCTACAATGAGCAGTTCTTC; cdr3_aa: CSAREDGWSSYNEQFF
d_call: .; v_call: TRBV5-1; clone_size: .; j_call: TRBJ2-7; cdr3_nt: TGCGCCAGCAGCTTGGCCTGGGAGATCCACGAGCAGTACTTC; cdr3_aa: CASSLAWEIHEQYF
d_call: .; v_call: TRBV18; clone_size: many; j_call: TRBJ2-3; cdr3_nt: TGTGCCAGCTCACCACCGAGGTTTGGCTACACAGATACGCAGTATTTT; cdr3_aa: CASSPPRFGYTDTQYF
d_call: .; v_call: TRBV28; clone_size: few; j_call: TRBJ1-5; cdr3_nt: TGTGCCAGCAGTCCATCCCCACCGAATCAGCCCCAGCATTTT; cdr3_aa: CASSPSPPNQPQHF
d_call: TRBD2; v_call: TRBV6-2/TRBV6-3; clone_size: few; j_call: TRBJ2-2; cdr3_nt: TGTGCCAGCCAGCGGGAGCTGGTAACCGGGGAGCTGTTTTTT; cdr3_aa: CASQRELVTGELFF
d_call: .; v_call: TRBV4-3; clone_size: .; j_call: TRBJ2-7; cdr3_nt: TGCGCCAGCCCCCGTAAGGGCCACGAGCAGTACTTC; cdr3_aa: CASPRKGHEQYF
d_call: .; v_call: TRBV6-5; clone_size: .; j_call: TRBJ2-1; cdr3_nt: TGTGCCAGCAGTTACTCGAGCCAGGCGGTCCTATACAATGAGCAGTTCTTC; cdr3_aa: CASSYSSQAVLYNEQFF
d_call: .; v_call: TRBV11-2; clone_size: .; j_call: TRBJ2-3; cdr3_nt: TGTGCCAGCAGCGACATCACAGATACGCAGTATTTT; cdr3_aa: CASSDITDTQYF
d_call: .; v_call: TRBV6-2/TRBV6-3; clone_size: once; j_call: TRBJ1-5; cdr3_nt: TGTGCCAGCAGTTCCCGATCGGGGTCCTATAGCAATCAGCCCCAGCATTTT; cdr3_aa: CASSSRSGSYSNQPQHF
d_call: TRBD2; v_call: TRBV11-1; clone_size: few; j_call: TRBJ2-4; cdr3_nt: TGTGCCAGCAGCTCCCAATTCGGACTAGCGGGAGTCGGGGGCATTCAGTACTTC; cdr3_aa: CASSSQFGLAGVGGIQYF
d_call: TRBD1; v_call: TRBV27; clone_size: few; j_call: TRBJ2-1; cdr3_nt: TGTGCCAGCGGCTTCGGGACAGGGTACCTCGATGAGCAGTTCTTC; cdr3_aa: CASGFGTGYLDEQFF